The 6 T cell receptor beta chains below were found in one sample sequenced in a study of T cell clonotyping in hematopoietic cell transplantation. Clones were read by immunoSEQ multiplex PCR, and TCRdb kept only the in-frame ones, dropping some. This sample carries more than 5,000 clones, 89% of them seen once, and the ten largest clones take roughly 28%. Source: peripheral blood mononuclear cells, taken 100 days after allogeneic stem cell transplant. The origin of the receptors is a male patient aged 70 to 80 who had an allogeneic stem cell transplant from an unrelated donor, so T cells may come from the graft donor. Some clones in this sample may be carry-over from other donors' samples.

J is TRBJ2-7 and V is TRBV2; 9 bases map to TRBD1. With 11 bases clipped from V and 5 bases from J, the junction kept 4 bases outside the gene matches. CDR3 length: 11 residues. Germline CDR1 and CDR2: SNHLY and FYNNEI. CDR3 sequence reads: CASRDRDEQYF. The CDR3 nucleotides are TGTGCCTCCCGGGACAGGGACGAGCAGTACTTC.

The V call is TRBV27, the J call TRBJ1-2; 7 nucleotides align to TRBD1. Trimming cost V 1 base and J 1 base; bases outside gene matches: 3. From germline, CDR1 is MNHEY and CDR2 SMNVEV (reference sequence). CDR3 size: 15 residues. CDR3 nucleotide sequence: TGTGCCAGCAGTTTATTGGGGACAGTTAACTATGGCTACACCTTC. It yields the protein CASSLLGTVNYGYTF.

This chain links TRBV30 with TRBJ1-5; D might be TRBD1 (5 bases). The V end was cut by 3 bases, the J end by 3 bases, with 12 bases between. Germline CDR1 and CDR2: GTSNPN and SVGIG (reference sequence). This CDR3 has 14 amino acids. CDR3 DNA: TGTGCCTGGAGCCCCGACAGTAACAATCAGCCCCAGCATTTT. Translation: CAWSPDSNNQPQHF.

The CDR3 protein is CASSLPTGAGTEAFF. CDR3 DNA: TGCGCCAGCAGCCTCCCGACAGGGGCTGGGACTGAAGCTTTCTTT. The chain is built from TRBV5-1 and TRBJ1-1, with TRBD1 matching 8 bases. The CDR3 has 15 amino acids. With 4 bases clipped from V and 5 bases from J, the junction kept 10 bases outside the gene matches. Germline lookup yields CDR1 SGHRS and CDR2 YFSETQ.

V usage is TRBV7-9 and J usage is TRBJ2-1; 15 bases fit TRBD2. Germline trimming cut 5 bases from V and 8 bases from J; bases unmatched to any gene: 10. CDR1 SEHNR and CDR2 FQNEAQ come from the germline V gene (reference sequence). The length of the CDR3 is 17 residues. The CDR3 bases are TGTGCCAGCAGCCCCGGACTAGCGGGAGGGCCGAGTGATGAGCAGTTCTTC. It codes for CASSPGLAGGPSDEQFF.

This chain joins TRBV19 and TRBJ2-5; 7 nucleotides align to TRBD1. Per the germline V gene, CDR1 is LNHDA and CDR2 is SQIVND (reference sequence). This CDR3 spans 14 amino acids. Unmatched junction bases numbered 5, after V lost 6 bases and J lost 1 base. CDR3 bases: TGTGCCAGTAGCGACAGGGCGGTCCAAGAGACCCAGTACTTC. As protein: CASSDRAVQETQYF.